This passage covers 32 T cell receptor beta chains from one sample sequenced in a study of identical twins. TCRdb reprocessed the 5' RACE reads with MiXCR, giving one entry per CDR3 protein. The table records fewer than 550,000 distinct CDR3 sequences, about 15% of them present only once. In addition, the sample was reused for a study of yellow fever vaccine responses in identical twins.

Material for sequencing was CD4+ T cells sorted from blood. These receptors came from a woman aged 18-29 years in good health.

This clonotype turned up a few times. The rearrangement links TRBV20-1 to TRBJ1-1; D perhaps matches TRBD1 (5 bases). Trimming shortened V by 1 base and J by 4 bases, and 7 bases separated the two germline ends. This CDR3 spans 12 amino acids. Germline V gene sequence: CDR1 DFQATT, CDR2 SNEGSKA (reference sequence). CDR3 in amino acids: CSARVGGTEAFF. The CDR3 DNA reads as TGCAGTGCTAGAGTGGGGGGCACTGAAGCTTTCTTT.

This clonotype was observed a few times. The CDR3 loop reads CASSDGINEKLFF. CDR3 in DNA: TGCGCCAGCAGCGACGGTATCAATGAAAAACTGTTTTTT. The gene calls are TRBV5-1 and TRBJ1-4; D gene unclear. V lost 4 bases, J lost 5 bases, and 9 bases lay in between. This CDR3 is built from 13 residues. Germline V CDR1 and CDR2: SGHRS, YFSETQ.

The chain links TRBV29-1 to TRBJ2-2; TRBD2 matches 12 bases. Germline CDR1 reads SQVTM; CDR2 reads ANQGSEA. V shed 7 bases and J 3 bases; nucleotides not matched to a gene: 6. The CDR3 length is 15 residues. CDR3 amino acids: CSALGLAGYTGELFF. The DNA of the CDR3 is TGCAGCGCACTTGGACTAGCGGGGTACACCGGGGAGCTGTTTTTT.

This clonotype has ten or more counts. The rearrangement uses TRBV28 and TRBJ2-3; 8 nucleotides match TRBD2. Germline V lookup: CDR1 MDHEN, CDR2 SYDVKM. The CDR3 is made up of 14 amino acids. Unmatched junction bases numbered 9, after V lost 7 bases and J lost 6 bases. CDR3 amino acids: CASINAGGGDTQYF. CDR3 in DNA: TGTGCCAGCATCAATGCGGGGGGCGGGGATACGCAGTATTTT.

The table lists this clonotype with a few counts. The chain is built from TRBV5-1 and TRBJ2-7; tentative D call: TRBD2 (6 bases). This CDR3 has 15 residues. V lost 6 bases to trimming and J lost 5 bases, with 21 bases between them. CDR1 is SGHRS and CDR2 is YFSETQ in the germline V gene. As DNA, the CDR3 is TGCGCCAGCACCGACTCAGGGACTGTCACGGACGAGCAGTACTTC. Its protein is CASTDSGTVTDEQYF.

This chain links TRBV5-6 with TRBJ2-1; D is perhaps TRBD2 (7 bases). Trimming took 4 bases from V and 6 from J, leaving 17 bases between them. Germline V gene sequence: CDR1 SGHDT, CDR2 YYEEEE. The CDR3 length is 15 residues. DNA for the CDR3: TGTGCCAGCAGCGTCGTAGGGGCGGGGGCCAATGAGCAGTTCTTC. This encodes CASSVVGAGANEQFF.

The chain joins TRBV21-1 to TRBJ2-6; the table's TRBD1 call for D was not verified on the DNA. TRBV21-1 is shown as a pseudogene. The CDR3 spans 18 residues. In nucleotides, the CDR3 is TGTGCCAGCAGCCGGATAGCGACAGGGGCCTCTGGGGCCAACGTCCTGACTTTC. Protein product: CASSRIATGASGANVLTF.

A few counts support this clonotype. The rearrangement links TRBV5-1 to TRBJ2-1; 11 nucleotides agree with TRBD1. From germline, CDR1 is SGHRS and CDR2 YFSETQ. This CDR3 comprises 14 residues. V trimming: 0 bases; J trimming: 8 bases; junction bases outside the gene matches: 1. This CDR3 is CASSLGTGGDEQFF. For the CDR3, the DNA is TGCGCCAGCAGCTTGGGGACAGGGGGCGATGAGCAGTTCTTC.

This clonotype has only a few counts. CDR3 amino acids: CASSLGEGSPLHF. The CDR3 nucleotides read TGTGCCAGCAGCTTAGGAGAGGGGTCACCCCTCCACTTT. This sequence joins TRBV11-2 and TRBJ1-6; D is possibly TRBD1 (5 bases). Trimming took 1 base from V and 10 from J, leaving 8 bases between them. Germline CDR1 reads SGHAT; CDR2 reads FQNNGV. The CDR3 contains 13 residues.

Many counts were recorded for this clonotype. As DNA, the CDR3 is TGCGCCAGCAGCCGGACTAGCGGTACCCAAGAGACCCAGTACTTC. Protein: CASSRTSGTQETQYF. The chain has TRBV5-1 and TRBJ2-5, with 10 positions matching TRBD2. With V trimmed by 4 bases and J by 1 base, 4 bases remained unmatched. There are 15 residues in the CDR3. In germline, CDR1 is SGHRS, CDR2 YFSETQ. The full variable domain, its missing parts supplied by reference TRBV5-1 and TRBJ2-5, is KAGVTQTPRYLIKTRGQQVTLSCSPISGHRSVSWYQQTPGQGLQFLFEYFSETQRNKGNFPGRFSGRQFSNSRSEMNVSTLELGDSALYLCASSRTSGTQETQYFGPGTRLLVL.

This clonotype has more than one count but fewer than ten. The CDR3 sequence is CATSGISGTGELFF. The CDR3, as DNA: TGTGCCACCAGTGGTATTAGTGGCACCGGGGAGCTGTTTTTT. The chain links TRBV24-1 to TRBJ2-2; D is undetermined. CDR3 length: 14 amino acids. V was trimmed by 5 bases and J by 4 bases, leaving 10 bases between them. Germline lookup yields CDR1 KGHDR and CDR2 SFDVKD.

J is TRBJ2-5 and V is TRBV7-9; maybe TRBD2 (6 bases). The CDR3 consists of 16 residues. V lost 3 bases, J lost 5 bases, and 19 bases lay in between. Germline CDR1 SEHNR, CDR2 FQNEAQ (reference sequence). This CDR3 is CASSFYYRGTWETQYF. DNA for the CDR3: TGTGCCAGCAGCTTTTATTATCGCGGGACCTGGGAGACCCAGTACTTC.

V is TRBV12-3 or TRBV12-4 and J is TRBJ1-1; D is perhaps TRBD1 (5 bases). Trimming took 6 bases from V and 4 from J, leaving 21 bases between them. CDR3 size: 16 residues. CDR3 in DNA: TGTGCCAGCAGCCCGGGGCGGGCTTTGGGTAGCACTGAAGCTTTCTTT. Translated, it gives CASSPGRALGSTEAFF.

The CDR3 DNA reads TGCGCCAGCAGTGGACTAGCGGGAGGTACCGAGCAGTACTTC. This codes for CASSGLAGGTEQYF. The chain links TRBV10-1 to TRBJ2-7, with TRBD2 identical over 13 bases. Trimming took 4 bases from V and 6 from J; bases not matched to a gene: 3. This CDR3 has 14 residues. Germline V gene lookup returns CDR1 WNHNN and CDR2 SYGVQD (reference sequence).

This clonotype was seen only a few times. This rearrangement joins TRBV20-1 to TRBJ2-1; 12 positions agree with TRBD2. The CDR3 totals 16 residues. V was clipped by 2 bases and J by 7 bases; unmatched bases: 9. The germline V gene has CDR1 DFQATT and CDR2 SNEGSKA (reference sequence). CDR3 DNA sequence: TGCAGTGCTAGAAGGAGACTAGCGGGGGCCCAGAATGAGCAGTTCTTC. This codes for CSARRRLAGAQNEQFF.

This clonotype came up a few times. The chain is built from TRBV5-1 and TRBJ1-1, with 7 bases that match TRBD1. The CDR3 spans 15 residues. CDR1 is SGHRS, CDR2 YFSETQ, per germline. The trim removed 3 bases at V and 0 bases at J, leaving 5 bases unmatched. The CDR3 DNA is TGCGCCAGCAGCTCGGGACAGACCATGAACACTGAAGCTTTCTTT. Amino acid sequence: CASSSGQTMNTEAFF.

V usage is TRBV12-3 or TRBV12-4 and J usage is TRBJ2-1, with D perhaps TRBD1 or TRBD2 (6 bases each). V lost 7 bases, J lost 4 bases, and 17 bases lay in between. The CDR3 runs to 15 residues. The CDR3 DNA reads TGTGCCAGCACCCTGAGGGGGGATATATACAATGAGCAGTTCTTC. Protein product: CASTLRGDIYNEQFF.

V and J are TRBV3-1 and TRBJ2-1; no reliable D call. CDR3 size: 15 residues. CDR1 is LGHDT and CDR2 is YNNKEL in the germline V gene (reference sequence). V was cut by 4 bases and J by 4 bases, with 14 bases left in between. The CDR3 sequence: CASSPIVVGYNEQFF. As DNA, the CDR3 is TGTGCCAGCAGCCCCATCGTTGTAGGGTACAATGAGCAGTTCTTC.

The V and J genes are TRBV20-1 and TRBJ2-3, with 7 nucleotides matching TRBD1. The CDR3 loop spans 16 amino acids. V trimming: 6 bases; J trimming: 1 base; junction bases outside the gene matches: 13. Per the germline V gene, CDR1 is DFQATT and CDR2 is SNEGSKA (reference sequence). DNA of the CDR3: TGCAGTGCGCGCACAGGGGCGACTTCTGGCACAGATACGCAGTATTTT. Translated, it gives CSARTGATSGTDTQYF.

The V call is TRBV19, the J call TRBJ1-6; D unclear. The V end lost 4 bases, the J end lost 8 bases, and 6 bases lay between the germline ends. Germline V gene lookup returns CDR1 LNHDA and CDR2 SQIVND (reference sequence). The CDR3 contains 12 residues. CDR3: CASSTFDSPLHF. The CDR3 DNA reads TGTGCCAGTAGTACATTCGATTCACCCCTCCACTTT.

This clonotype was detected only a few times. In nucleotides, the CDR3 is TGTGCCAGCAGTTTCCACTCGGGAGCCGTCTACGAGCAGTACTTC. It encodes CASSFHSGAVYEQYF. The chain couples TRBV6-5 to TRBJ2-7; possibly TRBD2 for D (6 bases). The V gene lost 4 bases and the J gene lost 3 bases, with 16 bases spanning the gap. The CDR3 totals 15 residues. CDR1 MNHEY and CDR2 SVGAGI come from the germline V gene.

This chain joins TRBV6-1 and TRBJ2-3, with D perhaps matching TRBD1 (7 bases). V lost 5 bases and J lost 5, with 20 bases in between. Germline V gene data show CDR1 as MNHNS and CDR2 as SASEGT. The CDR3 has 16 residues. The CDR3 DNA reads TGTGCCAGCAGTACAGACAGGGCGTCGGGAGTAGATACGCAGTATTTT. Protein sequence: CASSTDRASGVDTQYF.

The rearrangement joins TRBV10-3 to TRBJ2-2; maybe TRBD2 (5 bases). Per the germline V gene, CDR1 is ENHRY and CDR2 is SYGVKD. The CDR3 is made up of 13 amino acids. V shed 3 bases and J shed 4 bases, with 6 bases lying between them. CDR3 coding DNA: TGTGCCATCAGTGAACGGGGCACCGGGGAGCTGTTTTTT. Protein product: CAISERGTGELFF.

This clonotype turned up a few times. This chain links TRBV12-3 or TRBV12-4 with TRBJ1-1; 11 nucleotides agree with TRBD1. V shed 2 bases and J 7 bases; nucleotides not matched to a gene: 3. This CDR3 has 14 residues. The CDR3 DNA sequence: TGTGCCAGCAGTTTAAGGACAGGGGGCGGTGAAGCTTTCTTT. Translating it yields CASSLRTGGGEAFF.

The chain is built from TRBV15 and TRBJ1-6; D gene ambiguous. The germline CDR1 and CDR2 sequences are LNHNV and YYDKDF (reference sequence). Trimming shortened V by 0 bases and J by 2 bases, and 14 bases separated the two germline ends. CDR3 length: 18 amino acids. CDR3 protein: CATSRDPVGSTYNSPLHF. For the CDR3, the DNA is TGTGCCACCAGCAGAGATCCAGTGGGGTCGACCTATAATTCACCCCTCCACTTT.

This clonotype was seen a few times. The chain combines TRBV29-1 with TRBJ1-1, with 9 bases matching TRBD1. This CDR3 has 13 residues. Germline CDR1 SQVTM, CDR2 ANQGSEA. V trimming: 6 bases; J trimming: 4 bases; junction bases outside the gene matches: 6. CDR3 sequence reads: CSVSPGQGTEAFF. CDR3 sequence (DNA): TGCAGCGTGAGTCCGGGACAGGGCACTGAAGCTTTCTTT.

CDR3 bases: TGCGCCAGCAGCTTGACCTCCGGTCAACAGGGAGCCGAGCAGTTCTTC. Protein: CASSLTSGQQGAEQFF. The V call is TRBV5-1, the J call TRBJ2-1, with D maybe TRBD1 (6 bases). V was cut by 1 base and J by 10 bases, with 21 bases left in between. Germline V gene sequence: CDR1 SGHRS, CDR2 YFSETQ. This CDR3 spans 16 amino acids.

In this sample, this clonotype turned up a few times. CDR3 sequence reads: CASSRRTLGTQYF. The DNA of the CDR3 is TGTGCCAGCAGTCGTAGGACCCTCGGGACCCAGTACTTC. The gene calls are TRBV6-1 and TRBJ2-5; D unresolved. The CDR3 consists of 13 residues. CDR1 and CDR2 from the germline V gene are MNHNS and SASEGT. The V end was cut by 5 bases, the J end by 7 bases, with 14 bases between.

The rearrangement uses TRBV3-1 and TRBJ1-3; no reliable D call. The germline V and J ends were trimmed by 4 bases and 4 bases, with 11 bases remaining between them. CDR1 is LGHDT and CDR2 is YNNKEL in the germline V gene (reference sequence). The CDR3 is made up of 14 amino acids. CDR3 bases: TGTGCCAGCAGCCCGGCAGTGGAAGGAAACACCATATATTTT. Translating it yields CASSPAVEGNTIYF.

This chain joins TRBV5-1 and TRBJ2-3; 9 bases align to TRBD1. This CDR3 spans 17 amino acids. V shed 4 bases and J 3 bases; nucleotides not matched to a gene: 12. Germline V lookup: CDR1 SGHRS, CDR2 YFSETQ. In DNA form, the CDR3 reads TGCGCCAGCAGCCCCCGGATGGACAGGGGATCAACAGATACGCAGTATTTT. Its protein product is CASSPRMDRGSTDTQYF.

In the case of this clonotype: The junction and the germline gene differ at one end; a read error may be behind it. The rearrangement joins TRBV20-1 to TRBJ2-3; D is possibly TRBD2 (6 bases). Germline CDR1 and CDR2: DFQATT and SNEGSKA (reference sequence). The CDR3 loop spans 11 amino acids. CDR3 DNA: TGCAGTACTAGCATCACAGATACGCAGTATTTT. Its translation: CSTSITDTQYF.

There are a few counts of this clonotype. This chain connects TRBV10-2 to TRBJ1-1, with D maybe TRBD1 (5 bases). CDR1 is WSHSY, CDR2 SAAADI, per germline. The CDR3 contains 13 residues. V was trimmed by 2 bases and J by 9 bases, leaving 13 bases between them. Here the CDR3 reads CASSENGTPKAFF. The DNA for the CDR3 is TGCGCCAGCAGTGAGAACGGGACCCCAAAAGCTTTCTTT.